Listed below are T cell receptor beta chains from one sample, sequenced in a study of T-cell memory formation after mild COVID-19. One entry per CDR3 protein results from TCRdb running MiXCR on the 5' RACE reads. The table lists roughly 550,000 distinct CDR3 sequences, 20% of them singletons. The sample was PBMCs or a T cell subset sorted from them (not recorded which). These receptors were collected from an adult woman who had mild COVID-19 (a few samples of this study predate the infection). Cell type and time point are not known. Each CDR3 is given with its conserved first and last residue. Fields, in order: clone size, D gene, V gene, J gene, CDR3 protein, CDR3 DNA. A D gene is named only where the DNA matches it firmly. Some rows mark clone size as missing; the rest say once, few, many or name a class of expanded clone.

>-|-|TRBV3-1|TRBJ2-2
CASSQFAGSNTGELFF
TGTGCCAGCAGCCAGTTCGCAGGGTCGAACACCGGGGAGCTGTTTTTT
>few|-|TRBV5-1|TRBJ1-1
CASSPLTGMNTEAFF
TGCGCCAGCAGCCCCCTGACAGGAATGAACACTGAAGCTTTCTTT
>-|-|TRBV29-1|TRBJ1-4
CSVQERANEKLFF
TGCAGCGTACAGGAACGGGCTAATGAAAAACTGTTTTTT
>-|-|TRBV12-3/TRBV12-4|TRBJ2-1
CASSMVASYHEQFF
TGTGCCAGCAGTATGGTAGCATCCTATCATGAGCAGTTCTTC
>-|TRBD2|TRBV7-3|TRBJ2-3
CASSPTVLAGGRTDTQYF
TGTGCCAGCAGCCCCACCGTACTAGCGGGGGGCCGCACAGATACGCAGTATTTT
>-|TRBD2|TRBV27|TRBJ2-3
CASSLDGRRNTQYF
TGTGCCAGCAGTTTGGACGGGAGGCGAAATACGCAGTATTTT
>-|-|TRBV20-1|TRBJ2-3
CSARDLARLGTDTQYF
TGCAGTGCTAGAGATTTAGCGAGACTAGGCACAGATACGCAGTATTTT
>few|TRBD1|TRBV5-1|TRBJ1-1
CASSSPRDSSPGTTEAFF
TGCGCCAGCAGCTCACCTCGGGACAGTTCCCCCGGGACCACTGAAGCTTTCTTT
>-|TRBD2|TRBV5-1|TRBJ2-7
CASSSGLAGEEQYF
TGCGCCAGCAGCTCGGGACTAGCGGGGGAAGAGCAGTACTTC
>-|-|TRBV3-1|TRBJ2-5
CASSQERTQYF
TGTGCCAGCAGCCAGGAAAGGACCCAGTACTTC
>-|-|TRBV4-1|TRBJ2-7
CASSQDGGTGIEQYF
TGCGCCAGCAGCCAAGACGGGGGCACAGGGATCGAGCAGTACTTC
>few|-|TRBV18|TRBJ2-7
CASSPAGPLGDEQYF
TGTGCCAGCTCACCCGCGGGACCCCTAGGTGACGAGCAGTACTTC
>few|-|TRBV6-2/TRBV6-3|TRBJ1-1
CASSYRRGVTLRGTEAFF
TGTGCCAGCAGTTACCGGCGGGGCGTGACTCTTCGGGGTACTGAAGCTTTCTTT
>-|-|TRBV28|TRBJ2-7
CASSPGGSYPYEQYF
TGTGCCAGCAGTCCGGGGGGCTCCTATCCCTACGAGCAGTACTTC
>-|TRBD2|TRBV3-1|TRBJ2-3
CASSRTAGGQDTQYF
TGTGCCAGCAGCCGCACAGCGGGAGGGCAAGATACGCAGTATTTT
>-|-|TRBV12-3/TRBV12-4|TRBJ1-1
CASSLGNTGDATFF
TGTGCCAGCAGTTTAGGGAATACAGGTGATGCGACTTTCTTT
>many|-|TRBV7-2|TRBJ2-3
CASSLVPEAGTDTQYF
TGTGCCAGCAGCTTAGTCCCGGAGGCTGGCACAGATACGCAGTATTTT
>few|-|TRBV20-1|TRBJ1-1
CSVSHVGAFF
TGCAGTGTTTCACATGTAGGAGCTTTCTTT
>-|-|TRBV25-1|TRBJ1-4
CASSVETGGLNEKLFF
TGTGCCAGCAGTGTTGAAACGGGGGGACTTAATGAAAAACTGTTTTTT
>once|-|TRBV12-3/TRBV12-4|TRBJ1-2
CASSFGGLNYGYTF
TGTGCCAGCAGTTTCGGGGGCCTTAACTATGGCTACACCTTC
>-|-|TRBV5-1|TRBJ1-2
CASSLTAGAYGYTF
TGCGCCAGCAGCTTGACGGCTGGGGCCTATGGCTACACCTTC
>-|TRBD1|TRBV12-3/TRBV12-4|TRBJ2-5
CASSLRSGGKETQYF
TGTGCCAGCAGTTTAAGGTCAGGGGGCAAGGAGACCCAGTACTTC
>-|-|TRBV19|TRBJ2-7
CASSITGNEQYF
TGTGCCAGTAGTATAACGGGAAACGAGCAGTACTTC
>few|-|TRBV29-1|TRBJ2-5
CSVVLPFPETQYF
TGCAGCGTTGTGTTGCCCTTTCCGGAGACCCAGTACTTC
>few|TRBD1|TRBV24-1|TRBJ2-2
CATSDWDSNTGELFF
TGTGCCACCAGTGATTGGGACAGTAACACCGGGGAGCTGTTTTTT
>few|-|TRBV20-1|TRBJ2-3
CSAARPPDTQYF
TGCAGTGCCGCTAGACCCCCAGATACGCAGTATTTT
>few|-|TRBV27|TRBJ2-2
CASGILAGRYTGELFF
TGTGCCAGCGGAATACTGGCAGGACGATACACCGGGGAGCTGTTTTTT
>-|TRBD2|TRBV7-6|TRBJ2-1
CASSPRTSGPEQFF
TGTGCCAGCAGCCCCCGGACTAGCGGGCCAGAGCAGTTCTTC
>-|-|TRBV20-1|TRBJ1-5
CSAGRGSNQPQHF
TGCAGTGCGGGCAGGGGTTCTAATCAGCCCCAGCATTTT
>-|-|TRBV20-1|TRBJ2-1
CSASHGSPYNEQFF
TGCAGTGCTAGCCACGGGAGCCCCTACAATGAGCAGTTCTTC
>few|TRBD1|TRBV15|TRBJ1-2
CATSPRTQGADGYTF
TGTGCCACCAGCCCGCGAACCCAGGGGGCGGATGGCTACACCTTC
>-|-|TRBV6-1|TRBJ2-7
CASSENLGPPHEQYF
TGTGCCAGCAGTGAAAACCTTGGCCCCCCGCACGAGCAGTACTTC
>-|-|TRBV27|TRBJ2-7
CASRKSSYEQYF
TGTGCCAGCAGAAAATCTTCCTACGAGCAGTACTTC
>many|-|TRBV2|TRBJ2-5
CASSDIAVETQYF
TGTGCCAGCAGTGATATCGCGGTTGAAACCCAGTACTTC
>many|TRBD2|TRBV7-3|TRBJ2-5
CASSPGEGRIETQYF
TGTGCCAGCAGCCCCGGGGAGGGGAGGATAGAGACCCAGTACTTC
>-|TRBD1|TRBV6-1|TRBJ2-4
CASSDSGWADRANIQYF
TGTGCCAGCAGTGACTCTGGGTGGGCCGACAGGGCAAACATTCAGTACTTC
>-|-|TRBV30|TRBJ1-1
CAWSNTVRGLNTEAFF
TGTGCCTGGAGTAATACAGTGAGGGGACTGAACACTGAAGCTTTCTTT